This TCR beta chain derives from a study of early T cells in non-severe SARS-CoV-2 infection. V was clipped by 5 bases and J by 4 bases, with 15 bases between them. CDR1 and CDR2 (germline): SGHAT, FQNNGV. This CDR3 is built from 14 residues. TCRdb recomputed calls from the 5' RACE reads with MiXCR, one row per CDR3 protein. The data hold about 100,000 distinct CDR3 sequences, with under 15% observed a single time. The receptor comes from an adult who was a healthcare worker with PCR-confirmed SARS-CoV-2 infection or an uninfected control (not recorded which). Sequencing was performed on whole blood. The rearrangement links TRBV11-2 to TRBJ2-7, with TRBD1 as a possible D gene (6 bases). The CDR3 DNA sequence: TGTGCCAGCAGCCCCCGACAGGCCTTTTACGAGCAGTACTTC. Its translation: CASSPRQAFYEQYF.